The present entry profiles one T cell receptor beta chain with its context. The antigen is unknown. The data belong to a study of T cell responses to AZD1222 COVID-19 vaccine. The study's findings and limits: Donors, mostly white British, included more females; clonal diversity was possibly underestimated.

Sequencing was performed with immunoSEQ multiplex PCR; in TCRdb, only in-frame clones are kept and a portion is missing. The table records 140,000 or so clones, roughly 87% of them present only once. Second-dose schedules of about 4 or about 12 weeks were combined. The source material was peripheral blood, sampled 28 days after the second AZD1222 dose. The source is an adult who received the AZD1222 COVID-19 vaccine.

CDR3 coding DNA: TGTGCCTGGAAGACAGGGTTGGCTGGTACCTTTTTTTACGAGCAGTACTTC. This codes for CAWKTGLAGTFFYEQYF. This chain connects TRBV30 to TRBJ2-7, with 7 bases aligning to TRBD1. Losses at the gene ends were 4 bases for V and 4 bases for J; bases not matched to a gene: 19. There are 17 residues in the CDR3. Germline CDR1 is GTSNPN and CDR2 is SVGIG (reference sequence). The whole variable domain, remainder taken from reference TRBV30 and TRBJ2-7, is SQTIHQWPATLVQPVGSPLSLECTVEGTSNPNLYWYRQAAGRGLQLLFYSVGIGQISSEVPQNLSASRPQDRQFILSSKKLLLSDSGFYLCAWKTGLAGTFFYEQYFGPGTRLTVT.